This entry describes one T cell receptor beta chain. Its antigen specificity is not known. The sample holds no much larger clone one base away, and base qualities are not on file. This sample was taken from a study of T-cell reconstitution after alpha-beta-depleted transplantation in children (dated by TCRdb to about 2016). For context, the study as a whole: Using TCR repertoire profiling, the study followed T-cell immune reconstitution in a quantitative way in children after TCRalphabeta/CD19-depleted allogeneic hematopoietic cell transplantation. Overall results and qualifications from the work: Apparently early alphabetaT-cell count recovery about two months after transplant reportedly relied on only several hundred rapidly expanded clones derived from non-depleted graft cells. In some patients, the high TCRbeta diversity seen at day 60 was put down to recipient T cells and intrathymic progenitors that had survived conditioning. Hyperexpanded clone frequencies declined over subsequent months; after one year, T-cell counts and TCRbeta diversity were mostly attributed to newly produced T cells.

Deletion took 6 bases off V and 5 bases off J, with a span of 16 bases between the germline ends. The CDR3 sequence holds 14 residues, the cysteine and phenylalanine included. The sequence is cut down to CDR3 DNA, 42 bases in frame from base 1. In light of the paper, this sample's treatment or condition label describes: allogeneic hematopoietic cell transplantation with graft depleted of TCRalphabeta T cells and CD19 B cells. The transplant recipients were children given TCRalphabeta/CD19-depleted allogeneic hematopoietic cell grafts. The library was generated by PCR. Sequencing used an Illumina HiSeq 2500. TCR libraries were prepared with molecular barcoding, using unique molecular identifiers to normalize TCRbeta repertoire quantification. TCRdb itself trimmed the public reads at Q25 with fastp, ran MiXCR and retained productive beta chains. One record per CDR3 amino acid sequence lists the most common genes and DNA. Within this sample are under 150,000 distinct CDR3 sequences, with about 9.9% of them counted one time only. Together, the top ten hold under 30% of the sample.

Sequences were derived from PBMCs, mostly from graft donor cells, sampled 180 days after TCRalphabeta/CD19-depleted stem cell transplant. The rearranged chain carries TRBV12-3 or TRBV12-4 and TRBJ2-5; D gene: possibly TRBD1, on 6 matching bases. The sequence derives from a girl under two years old who had a stem cell transplant for combined immunodeficiency, so the T cells may come from the graft donor. The DNA reads as follows: TGTGCCAGCAGCAGACAGGTAGCCTATGAGACCCAGTACTTC. Its amino acids are CASSRQVAYETQYF.